This T cell receptor beta chain was captured in a study of cytomegalovirus exposure and HLA in healthy donors (dated by TCRdb to 2016 to 2017). For the study in its entirety: An earlier analysis of approximately 550 of the donors reported about 290 Gb of sequence data and around 120 million unique TCR beta sequences from some 180 million T cells. About 300 gigabases of sequencing data and tens of millions of unique TCR sequences were included in an early release covering 500 to 750 HLA-typed donors. The genetic ancestry cluster associated with self-reported Caucasian donors included 70% to 85% of the roughly 400 genotyped donors. The aim of the study was to test whether cataloging public T cell receptors could identify signatures of past pathogen exposure. The study used immunosequencing to profile the T cell repertoires of around 600 subjects and linked those repertoires to cytomegalovirus serostatus. Along with the approximately 650-subject first cohort, a separate validation cohort of over a hundred different subjects was used. The study combined high-throughput TCR immunosequencing, statistical association of individual TCRs with disease status, and machine learning to predict cytomegalovirus infection status. A later analysis re-analyzed previously published TCR beta repertoires from roughly 600 donors and added high-resolution HLA genotyping to study TCR occurrence patterns. In the later analysis, no new phenotypic data were used to find candidate immune exposures; instead, reliance was placed on TCR beta sequences and their occurrence across donors. To decide whether each TCR beta V gene segment behaved as functional or pseudogenic, an earlier analysis of some 570 of the donors relied on high-throughput TCR beta sequencing. Donor age, sex, ethnicity and CMV serostatus were compiled alongside the repertoire data. In a later genetic analysis, genome-wide SNP genotypes for about 55% of the roughly 700 donors were used, and that subset was treated as a discovery cohort. Every repertoire in the discovery cohort had been generated on one and the same sequencing platform. HLA typing included class I and class II loci at four-digit resolution. The number of donors typed differed by locus, with roughly 620-630 for A, B, C, DRB1 and DQB1, over 500 for DQA1, 606 for DPA1, and some 440 for DPB1. Because of strong linkage in the cohort, roughly five DR-DQ haplotypes were treated as single units for association and clustering. Among over 350 genotyped donors of the cohort, an average of about 240,000 unique TCR beta nucleotide sequences were sequenced per donor, roughly 20% of them non-productive.

This clone has more than one count but fewer than ten. The clone's antigen remains unknown. No base quality values were provided; no much bigger clone lies one nucleotide off. Paper-wide results and their limitations: Strong co-occurrence of HLA alleles, especially DR and DQ, made assigning TCR associations to individual alleles difficult. HLA typing was unavailable for some donors at each locus, so association tests used only the typed subset. The study gave a list of around 170 TCR beta chains associated with cytomegalovirus. CMV serostatus was the only immune exposure information available for the cohort. A further reported finding was that TCR beta sequences accurately predicted the HLA-A and HLA-B alleles for most subjects in the first cohort. A later analysis found that HLA-associated TCR beta chains were more clonally expanded and had lower generation probabilities than equally common non-associated chains. The classifier was reported to diagnose cytomegalovirus status with high specificity and sensitivity in both the original cohort and the validation cohort. A later genetic analysis reported fewer N-insertions in productive TCRs among donors in an Asian-associated ancestry cluster than the roughly 700-donor mean. In an earlier analysis of several hundred of the donors, most TCR beta V segments were observed in productive rearrangements about 90% or about 30% of the time, broadly matching IMGT annotations. Correlated functional status among segregating V segments might reflect linkage disequilibrium, but an unknown experimental factor could not be ruled out. In this cohort, only TCR beta chains were sequenced, and detectable features were limited by the absence of alpha or paired-chain data. Because counts were too low, approximately 15 rarely observed V segments, including chromosome 9 orphons, were excluded from the earlier analysis of fewer than 650 of the donors. An association between a missense DCLRE1C variant and V-gene and J-gene trimming of TCR beta chains was found in a later genetic analysis and replicated in an independent cohort. A few of the identified cytomegalovirus-associated TCR beta chains were confirmed in vitro to be specific for cytomegalovirus antigens. The presence/absence analyses assumed that sequencing depth was roughly uniform across donors, and that assumption may not be true. A cluster of highly shared sequence variants was judged likely to be a technical artifact of the sequencing pipeline. While some public TCRs were present in many individuals, most TCR sequences turned up only very rarely across donors. In a later analysis, most CMV-associated TCR beta chains were found to appear HLA-restricted, with HLA associations seemingly driven largely by CMV exposure. In a later analysis, TCR association rates were found to vary across HLA loci, with the most associated TCRs seen for DRB1 alleles and the fewest for HLA-C alleles. Specific HLA alleles were associated with 18,000 or so TCR beta sequences at a false discovery rate of 0.05 in a later analysis. Several of the top co-occurrence clusters appeared to be linked to parvovirus B19, influenza, CMV and Epstein-Barr virus, according to a later analysis. The authors suggested that the approach could potentially be extended to other disease states and immunological phenotypes.

Libraries came from the immunoSEQ multiplex PCR assay. For the multiplex PCR, a mixture combining 60 forward primers for TCR Vbeta segments and 13 reverse primers for TCR Jbeta segments was used. The CDR3 region of rearranged TCR beta genes was amplified from genomic DNA by a multiplex PCR assay. The Illumina HiSeq System was used to sequence the amplified TCR beta libraries as 87-base-pair reads. The authors' pipeline ran thus. Across the 500 to 850 repertoires, a later analysis counted 80 million or so unique TCR beta chains, some 11 million of which were shared by at least two donors. Raw reads were error-corrected and collapsed into unique sequences with a nearest-neighbor algorithm that merged closely related sequences to remove PCR and sequencing errors. To assign V, D and J gene segments, CDR3 sequences were aligned to IMGT reference sequences. Each retained sequence needed at least a six-nucleotide match to both a V gene segment and a J gene segment. Rearrangements were called productive when the CDR3 lacked stop codons and stayed in frame with V and J; all others were non-productive. CDR3 was defined according to IMGT convention as the region running from the second conserved V-encoded cysteine to the conserved J-encoded phenylalanine. Sequences without an unambiguous match to a single V gene segment were excluded from the earlier analysis of 450 to 750 of the donors. In an earlier analysis of almost 600 of the donors, a V segment was called functional when productive rearrangements were above 56.7%, and segregating when the standard deviation between donors exceeded 5%. To diagnose cytomegalovirus status from the catalog of TCR beta chain sequences, a statistical classification framework was built. In a later analysis, TCR nucleotide sequences were compared against IMGT/GENE-DB human TR gene sequences so that V and J genes could be assigned. A later analysis assigned CDR3 sequences and most-parsimonious VDJ recombination scenarios with the TCRdist pipeline. In a later analysis, each TCR beta chain was defined by its CDR3 amino acid sequence together with its V-gene family, and reads lacking a unique V-gene family were excluded. In a later analysis, 450 to 600 highly shared, low-generation-probability nucleotide sequences were removed to address suspected cross-contamination and a sequencing artifact. A later analysis calculated a clonal expansion index for each public chain from normalized within-repertoire ranks of inferred template counts. Generation probabilities in a later analysis came from a VDJ recombination model fitted to out-of-frame rearrangements, and those results were checked against IGoR. In a later analysis, TCR-TCR, TCR-HLA and TCR-CMV co-occurrence was scored with hypergeometric tests, and a repertoire-size bias correction was applied to TCR pairs. To estimate false discovery rates, a later analysis permuted the HLA or CMV assignments 20 times. In a later analysis, co-occurring TCRs were grouped with DBSCAN, and TCRdist sequence similarity was added when clustering was performed within HLA-allele-positive subsets. Co-occurrence clustering excluded repertoires with fewer than 30,000 or more than 120,000 public chains, plus five with anomalous nucleotide sharing. TCRdb re-hosts the immuneACCESS table, in-frame sequences only. Its copies lack some clones; in the studies checked, an unresolved V gene accounts for under half of them, and the cause for the rest is not known. The D gene and trimming were derived from the DNA, and the V and J assignments and clone size from that table. This sample lists under 130,000 clones; around 75% were detected once. Together, the top ten hold under 1.5% of the sample.

The cohort was made up of approximately 670 healthy bone marrow donors. Cohort members were all nominally healthy when sampled, although unrecorded immune exposures were likely present. The donor was CMV seronegative and was included in the group of about 350 seronegative cohort members. A peripheral blood sample was collected from each donor, and TCR beta sequencing was performed on peripheral blood mononuclear cells. The Qiagen DNeasy Blood Extraction Kit was used to extract genomic DNA from the blood cell samples. The sequence derives from a man aged 35-49 years in good health and CMV-seronegative. Sequencing was performed on PBMCs.

The DNA reads TGCGCCAGCACCTCGAACAGGGACAGGGGGCATGTCAATGAGCAGTTCTTC. Its amino acids are CASTSNRDRGHVNEQFF. The chain uses TRBV5-1 and TRBJ2-1, with 12 bases aligning to TRBD1. The CDR3 covers 17 residues, taking in both the cysteine and the phenylalanine. Only the CDR3 DNA is retained, 51 bases long and in frame from the first base. The junction shows trimming of 6 bases on V and 6 bases on J, and the gene matches do not reach 13 bases of it. As encoded in the germline V gene, CDR1 is SGHRS while CDR2 is YFSETQ. Supplemented by the reference TRBV5-1 and TRBJ2-1 proteins around the CDR3, the complete variable domain is KAGVTQTPRYLIKTRGQQVTLSCSPISGHRSVSWYQQTPGQGLQFLFEYFSETQRNKGNFPGRFSGRQFSNSRSEMNVSTLELGDSALYLCASTSNRDRGHVNEQFFGPGTRLTVL.